One and the same sample provided the 10 T cell receptor beta chains below, sequenced in a study of radiotherapy plus CTLA-4 blockade in lung cancer. Repertoires were generated with immunoSEQ multiplex PCR, while TCRdb's copy carries only in-frame clones and drops some. The sample shows more than 80,000 clones, 70% to 90% of them seen only once. The source was peripheral blood, collected from a patient treated with radiotherapy plus ipilimumab. The receptors here all came from a human donor with non-small cell lung cancer that progressed on radiotherapy plus ipilimumab. Some clones in this sample may be carry-over from other donors' samples.

The chain combines TRBV11-3 with TRBJ2-5; TRBD2 might be the D (5 bases). The CDR3 totals 13 residues. V lost 5 bases, J lost 2 bases, and 9 bases lay in between. Looked up from germline, CDR1 is SGHNT and CDR2 is YENEEA. The CDR3 spells CASSQGLQETQYF. The CDR3 nucleotides are TGTGCCAGCAGCCAAGGACTGCAAGAGACCCAGTACTTC. The full variable domain, with the rest looked up from reference TRBV11-3 and TRBJ2-5, is EAGVVQSPRYKIIEKKQPVAFWCNPISGHNTLYWYLQNLGQGPELLIRYENEEAVDDSQLPKDRFSAERLKGVDSTLKIQPAELGDSAVYLCASSQGLQETQYFGPGTRLLVL.

The rearrangement links TRBV7-2 to TRBJ2-7; TRBD2 matches 10 bases. The ends lost 5 bases at V and 2 bases at J; junction bases unmatched: 6. This CDR3 has 15 amino acids. Germline CDR1 SGHTA, CDR2 FQGNSA. CDR3 nucleotide sequence: TGTGCCAGCAGCCGTACTAGCGGGGCTACCTACGAGCAGTACTTC. Protein: CASSRTSGATYEQYF.

This clone was detected only once. The V and J genes are TRBV30 and TRBJ1-2, with 7 nucleotides matching TRBD1. Germline CDR1 and CDR2: GTSNPN and SVGIG (reference sequence). This CDR3 has 14 residues. V was clipped by 5 bases and J by 4 bases; unmatched bases: 10. This CDR3 reads CAWAERQGIYGYTF. CDR3 DNA: TGTGCCTGGGCTGAAAGACAGGGAATCTATGGCTACACCTTC. The variable domain in full, completed from reference TRBV30 and TRBJ1-2, reads SQTIHQWPATLVQPVGSPLSLECTVEGTSNPNLYWYRQAAGRGLQLLFYSVGIGQISSEVPQNLSASRPQDRQFILSSKKLLLSDSGFYLCAWAERQGIYGYTFGSGTRLTVV.

This clone appeared a single time. V is TRBV5-6 and J is TRBJ1-2; the D gene is possibly TRBD1 (5 bases). CDR1 SGHDT and CDR2 YYEEEE come from the germline V gene. The CDR3 is 16 amino acids. Deletions cut 0 bases from V and 4 bases from J, with 16 bases between. The CDR3 is CASSLGKGVLFYGYTF. CDR3 sequence (DNA): TGTGCCAGCAGCTTGGGAAAAGGGGTTCTATTCTATGGCTACACCTTC.

The chain links TRBV19 to TRBJ1-1, with TRBD1 as a possible D gene (5 bases). CDR3 length: 13 residues. Deletions cut 5 bases from V and 1 base from J, with 8 bases between. The germline CDR1 and CDR2 sequences are LNHDA and SQIVND (reference sequence). The CDR3 region is CASSPTENTEAFF. For the CDR3, the DNA is TGTGCCAGTAGTCCGACAGAGAACACTGAAGCTTTCTTT.

The chain combines TRBV19 with TRBJ2-1; TRBD2 aligns across 12 bases. With 5 bases clipped from V and 9 bases from J, the junction kept 8 bases outside the gene matches. Germline-derived CDR1 and CDR2 are LNHDA and SQIVND (reference sequence). CDR3 length: 15 amino acids. In nucleotides, the CDR3 is TGTGCCAGTAGTCCTCGACTAGCGGGGGTGGTTGAGCAGTTCTTC. This translates into CASSPRLAGVVEQFF.

The V gene is TRBV4-1, the J gene TRBJ1-1; weak D call: TRBD1 (6 bases). CDR1 and CDR2 from the germline V gene are MGHRA and YSYEKL. The length of the CDR3 is 16 residues. Trimming left V 1 base short and J 2 bases short, with 14 bases between. CDR3 nucleotides: TGCGCCAGCAGCCAAGGGGGGGCAAACAGAAACACTGAAGCTTTCTTT. Its protein product is CASSQGGANRNTEAFF.

The rearrangement uses TRBV10-3 and TRBJ1-2; 7 bases agree with TRBD1. The CDR3 is 12 residues long. Germline V gene sequence: CDR1 ENHRY, CDR2 SYGVKD. The trim removed 10 bases at V and 6 bases at J, leaving 8 bases unmatched. For the CDR3, the DNA is TGTGCCAACTGGGACAGTCAGGATGGCTACACCTTC. It is translated as CANWDSQDGYTF.

The chain has TRBV6-5 and TRBJ2-4, with D possibly being TRBD2 (6 bases). Germline CDR1 is MNHEY and CDR2 is SVGAGI. This CDR3 comprises 15 residues. V was cut by 2 bases and J by 8 bases, with 16 bases left in between. The CDR3 is CASSYGGFSEDIQYF. The CDR3, as DNA: TGTGCCAGCAGTTACGGAGGGTTCTCGGAGGACATTCAGTACTTC.

The chain carries TRBV2 and TRBJ2-1; a possible D gene is TRBD2 (6 bases). Trimming cost V 8 bases and J 7 bases, with 6 bases left between them. Germline CDR1 and CDR2: SNHLY and FYNNEI. The CDR3 is made up of 10 amino acids. The CDR3 is CASGGNEQFF. CDR3 nucleotides: TGTGCCAGCGGGGGGAATGAGCAGTTCTTC. Full variable domain (rest looked up from reference TRBV2 and TRBJ2-1): EPEVTQTPSHQVTQMGQEVILRCVPISNHLYFYWYRQILGQKVEFLVSFYNNEISEKSEIFDDQFSVERPDGSNFTLKIRSTKLEDSAMYFCASGGNEQFFGPGTRLTVL.